This T cell receptor beta chain derives from a study of post-analysis software for immune sequencing data. Study results and caveats: TRBV5-6, TRBV5-1 and TRBV20-1 were among about 5 TRBV segments more frequent in patients than controls. Compared with controls, patients showed significantly lower normalized Chao1 diversity. When the samples were clustered directly with F measure, those that had been prepared in the same batch showed strong co-clustering.

CDR3 length: 14 amino acids. Trimming left V 3 bases short and J 6 bases short, with 16 bases between. CDR1 and CDR2 (germline): DFQATT, SNEGSKA (reference sequence). Unique molecular identifiers were carried by the TCR beta cDNA libraries. TCRdb called the PCR reads again in MiXCR, with one record for every CDR3 protein. Here the sample spans about 540,000 distinct CDR3 sequences, around 36% being singletons. Comments on this clonotype: Its antigen is unknown.

The gene calls are TRBV20-1 and TRBJ2-3, with D possibly matching TRBD2 (5 bases). The sample was blood. The origin of this receptor is a girl under 18 with multiple sclerosis. CDR3 nucleotide sequence: TGCAGTGCTAGTGGTGCTAGCAGGCCCGATACGCAGTATTTT. This codes for CSASGASRPDTQYF.